The source of this TCR beta chain is a study of blood T cell repertoires in COVID-19 (dated by TCRdb to between 2020 and 2021). Regarding the complete study: The collaborator samples originated in the United States, Italy and Spain and spanned the acute and convalescent phases of COVID-19. The material from the prospective study consisted of cDNA or gDNA derived from T cells, B-cell-depleted T cells, or PBMCs. Deeply sampled blood TCRbeta repertoires from subjects exposed to, actively infected with, or recovered from COVID-19 were included in the dataset. The repertoires were released in a freely available public database intended as a resource for research on the immune response to SARS-CoV-2. Samples were obtained from the ongoing ImmuneRACE study (first 160 participants) and from roughly 1,300 subjects provided by 6 global collaborators. Nearly every sample came with metadata listing a de-identified subject ID, COVID-19 status, age in years and sex. Where HLA class I and class II types were available, the types were taken from metadata supplied by the sample provider, not from assay-based typing.

TCRbeta CDR3 regions were amplified from genomic DNA using the immunoSEQ Assay, a bias-controlled multiplex PCR. The paper's processing steps were these. The number of nucleated cells in each sample was estimated from the amplification of reference gene primers within the assay. To quantify the absolute abundance of each unique TCRbeta CDR3 rearrangement, sequence reads were collapsed and filtered. For each sample, productive Simpson clonality was calculated by taking the square root of Simpson's diversity index across productive rearrangements. Sourced from immuneACCESS, this table was stored by TCRdb with only in-frame sequences that have V and J called. A share of the clones is absent; for the studies checked, an unresolved V gene accounts for under half, and the remainder has no known explanation. The DNA gave D and trimming, while V, J and clone size come from that table. This sample has about 110,000 clones in its table, and over 75% of those were observed once. The ten largest make up over 2% of the sample.

Broader findings and caveats from the paper: The quantity of clinical and demographic metadata differed by source and by participant and was supplied without curation.

With respect to this clone: Its antigen is currently not known. Base qualities are not recorded, but no much larger clone differs from it by a single base.

V gives up 7 bases and J gives up 8 bases, and the segment between their germline ends measures 12 bases. The CDR3 has 13 amino acids, counting the end cysteine and phenylalanine. The sequence is cut down to CDR3 DNA, 39 bases in frame from base 1. In the germline V gene, CDR1 corresponds to SNHLY and CDR2 to FYNNEI. Collaborating institutions collected whole blood in K2EDTA tubes following their own protocols. For TCRbeta analysis, collaborators shipped samples as frozen whole blood, isolated PBMCs, or DNA extracted from either of those sample types. The V gene is TRBV2 and the J gene is TRBJ1-6; no D gene can be assigned with confidence. The sample taken for sequencing was peripheral blood. The sequence was collected from a human donor in a cohort sampled during active COVID-19. The CDR3 has the sequence CASTGSGDSPLHF. The nucleotides are TGTGCCAGCACCGGGAGTGGGGATTCACCCCTCCACTTT.